This T cell receptor (beta chain) originates from a study of cytomegalovirus exposure and HLA in healthy donors. General study results and limits: Researchers catalogued some 160 TCR beta chains as cytomegalovirus-associated. Through in vitro validation, a few CMV-associated chains were shown to be specific for CMV antigens. In all likelihood, a cluster of highly shared sequence variants was a sequencing artifact.

To note about this clone: Its specificity is unknown.

V lost 5 bases and J lost 1, with 9 bases in between. The length of the CDR3 is 15 residues. CDR1 MNHEY and CDR2 SVGAGI come from the germline V gene. PCR employed 60 Vbeta and 13 Jbeta primers. Authors' methods: A later analysis tallied 80 million to 100 million unique TCR beta chains, around 12 million of them shared. Some clones are missing from TCRdb's copy, which holds only in-frame ones; the method was immunoSEQ multiplex PCR. That table supplies the V and J calls and clone size; D and trimming were determined from the DNA. The sample records 100,000 to 150,000 clones, about four fifths being singletons.

The sample was PBMCs. The chain carries TRBV6-5 and TRBJ2-6; perhaps TRBD2 as D (6 bases). The receptor was isolated from a woman between 45 and 60 years old in good health and CMV-seropositive. The CDR3 is CASSVGGSGANVLTF. CDR3 DNA sequence: TGTGCCAGCAGTGTCGGGGGTTCTGGGGCCAACGTCCTGACTTTC.